This T cell receptor beta chain was captured by sequencing in a study of blood T cell repertoires in COVID-19. Study summary: PBMCs, B-cell-depleted T cells, or T cells were the source of the cDNA or gDNA that made up the material.

In the source study's methods: Researchers report that nucleated cell counts were estimated from reference gene primer amplification. Clones were sequenced by immunoSEQ multiplex PCR, and TCRdb holds only the in-frame ones, with some missing. V, J and clone size reflect that table, while D and trimming were determined from the DNA. Among around 400,000 clones listed, 87% were seen once. Trimming shortened V by 5 bases and J by 0 bases, and 7 bases separated the two germline ends. CDR3 length: 13 amino acids. The germline V gene has CDR1 SGHTA and CDR2 FQGTGA. V is TRBV7-3 and J is TRBJ2-5; D might be TRBD2 (6 bases). The origin of this receptor is an older woman with COVID-19, enrolled during active disease. Sample: peripheral blood. The DNA for the CDR3 is TGTGCCAGCAGCCGGGACTACCAAGAGACCCAGTACTTC. This codes for CASSRDYQETQYF.